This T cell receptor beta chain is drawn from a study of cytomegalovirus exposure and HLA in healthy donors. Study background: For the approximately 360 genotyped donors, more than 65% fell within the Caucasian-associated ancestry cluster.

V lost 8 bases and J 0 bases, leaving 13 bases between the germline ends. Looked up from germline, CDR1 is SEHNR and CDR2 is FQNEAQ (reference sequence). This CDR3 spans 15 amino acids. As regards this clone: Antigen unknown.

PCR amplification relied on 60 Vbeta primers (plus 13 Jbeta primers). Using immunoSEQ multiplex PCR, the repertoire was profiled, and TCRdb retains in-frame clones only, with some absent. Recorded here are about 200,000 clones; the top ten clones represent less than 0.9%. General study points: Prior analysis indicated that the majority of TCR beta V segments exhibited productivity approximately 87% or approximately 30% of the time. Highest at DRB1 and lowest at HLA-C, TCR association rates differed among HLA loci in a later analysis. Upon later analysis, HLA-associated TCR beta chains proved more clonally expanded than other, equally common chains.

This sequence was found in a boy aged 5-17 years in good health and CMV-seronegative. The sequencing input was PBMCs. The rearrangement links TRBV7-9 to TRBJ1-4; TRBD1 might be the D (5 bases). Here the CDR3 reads CASQPGVATNEKLFF. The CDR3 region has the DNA TGTGCCAGCCAGCCGGGGGTTGCAACTAATGAAAAACTGTTTTTT.